This T cell receptor beta chain was sequenced in a study of blood T cell repertoires in COVID-19 (dated by TCRdb to about 2020). Background on the whole study: Samples covering the acute and convalescent phases of COVID-19 were provided by collaborators in the United States, Italy and Spain. The prospective study material was composed of cDNA or gDNA derived from T cells, B-cell-depleted T cells, or PBMCs. Deeply sampled blood TCRbeta repertoires from subjects exposed to, actively infected with, or recovered from COVID-19 were included in the dataset. A freely available public database, intended as a resource for researchers studying the immune response to SARS-CoV-2, is where the repertoires were released. Samples came from the ongoing ImmuneRACE study (first 160 participants) plus 1,254 subjects from 6 global collaborators. Nearly every sample came with metadata listing a de-identified subject ID, COVID-19 status, age in years and sex. Where available, HLA class I and class II types were obtained from metadata supplied by the sample provider rather than from assay-based typing.

Trimming at the junction amounts to 3 bases on V and 10 bases on J, and the germline ends lie 16 bases apart. From the cysteine up to the phenylalanine, the CDR3 has a length of 15 residues. Of all the DNA, just the CDR3 is kept, 45 bases in frame from base 1. Via the germline V gene, CDR1 is MDHEN and CDR2 SYDVKM. What the authors observed across the whole study: Clinical and demographic metadata were provided uncurated, with the amount varying by source and participant.

TCRbeta CDR3 regions were amplified from genomic DNA by means of the immunoSEQ Assay, a bias-controlled multiplex PCR. The authors' pipeline ran thus. The number of nucleated cells in each sample was estimated by amplification of reference gene primers within the assay. To quantify the absolute abundance of each unique TCRbeta CDR3 rearrangement, sequence reads were collapsed and filtered. For each sample, productive Simpson clonality was calculated by taking the square root of Simpson's diversity index across productive rearrangements. TCRdb took over this immuneACCESS table, retaining in-frame rearrangements with V and J assigned. Such tables are incomplete; in checked studies, under half of the missing clones stem from an unresolved V gene, and the remainder is unexplained. The V and J calls and clone size come from that table; D and trimming were worked out from the DNA. This sample is represented by about 310,000 clones; just under 90% of them were singletons. Clones ranked in the top ten supply around 9% of the sample.

About this clone: Its antigen has not been determined. No much larger clone is present one base from it, and per-base qualities are unavailable.

Participants in the prospective study were enrolled through a virtual design, were aged about 18 to 100 years, and lived in 24 United States geographic areas. In the prospective study, participants were assigned to cohorts based on the clinical history participants reported in a screening survey and a study questionnaire. ImmuneRACE Cohort 3 recovered participants were defined by two consecutive negative NP/OP PCR tests, healthcare professional clearance, or symptom resolution. In the prospective study, mobile phlebotomists collected whole blood, serum and a nasopharyngeal or oropharyngeal swab from each participant. Over a roughly 2-month period, participants in the prospective study had the option of providing additional blood draws and questionnaires. Blood samples from the prospective study were shipped frozen or at room temperature prior to DNA extraction.

This chain is built from TRBV28 and TRBJ1-6, with TRBD1 perhaps the D gene, on 6 matching bases. The origin of this receptor is a woman aged 25 to 39 who had recovered from COVID-19. The specimen sequenced was PBMCs or T cells enriched from blood (not recorded which). The CDR3 protein is CASSFYRAVRSPLHF. The bases are TGTGCCAGCAGTTTCTACAGGGCGGTGAGATCACCCCTCCACTTT.